These 26 T cell receptor beta chains share one sample of origin, sequenced in a study of T cells after yellow fever vaccination. MiXCR was run by TCRdb on the 5' RACE reads, yielding one entry per CDR3 protein. The sample consists of 200,000 to 300,000 distinct CDR3 sequences, about 3.5% of them appearing once. Sequenced here: PBMCs, sampled 15 days after the yellow fever booster vaccination. These receptors originate from a man younger than 35 who received the YFV17D yellow fever vaccine.

This clonotype was seen at least ten times. The chain carries TRBV5-1 and TRBJ2-2, with 8 bases identical to TRBD1. Germline V gives CDR1 SGHRS, CDR2 YFSETQ. V shed 4 bases, J shed 4 bases, and the junction held 3 bases outside the gene matches. The CDR3 totals 14 residues. The CDR3 loop is CASSPRGLTGELFF. The CDR3 DNA reads as TGCGCCAGCAGCCCCAGGGGGCTCACCGGGGAGCTGTTTTTT.

This chain joins TRBV12-2 and TRBJ2-1; the table's D call, TRBD1, has no DNA check behind it. TRBV12-2 is a pseudogene segment. The CDR3 contains 16 residues. The CDR3 nucleotides are TGTGCAAGTCGCTTAGCGGACAGGGACTTTATGCATGAGCAGTTCTTC. Its protein product is CASRLADRDFMHEQFF.

This clonotype showed up many times. V and J are TRBV7-9 and TRBJ1-6; no firm D call. CDR3 length equals 15 residues. Deletions cut 2 bases from V and 4 bases from J, with 9 bases between. Germline lookup yields CDR1 SEHNR and CDR2 FQNEAQ (reference sequence). The CDR3 DNA reads as TGTGCCAGCAGCTTAACTCTTGGGTATAATTCACCCCTCCACTTT. Residues: CASSLTLGYNSPLHF.

Many counts were recorded for this clonotype. J is TRBJ2-1 and V is TRBV20-1; TRBD2 aligns across 8 bases. CDR1 and CDR2 from the germline V gene are DFQATT and SNEGSKA (reference sequence). The CDR3 extends over 16 amino acids. J was trimmed by 3 bases and V by 1 base; bases with no gene match: 8. The CDR3 nucleotides read TGCAGTGCTAGAGGGCACTCCCGGGGGGGCTACAATGAGCAGTTCTTC. It specifies CSARGHSRGGYNEQFF.

This clonotype occurred many times. This sequence joins TRBV4-1 and TRBJ2-5; D is undetermined. V was clipped by 1 base and J by 5 bases, with 17 bases between them. The CDR3 covers 16 residues. Germline V gives CDR1 MGHRA, CDR2 YSYEKL. CDR3 nucleotide sequence: TGCGCCAGCAGCCAAGGGGTTCTTACTACCGAGGAGACCCAGTACTTC. Protein sequence: CASSQGVLTTEETQYF.

This clonotype was counted ten times or more. The rearrangement uses TRBV10-3 and TRBJ2-1; 11 bases match TRBD1. The length of the CDR3 is 14 residues. The germline V gene has CDR1 ENHRY and CDR2 SYGVKD. V lost 4 bases and J lost 6; bases outside the gene matches: 2. The chain's CDR3 is CAISGGTGGNEQFF. The CDR3 DNA follows: TGTGCCATCAGTGGCGGGACAGGGGGCAATGAGCAGTTCTTC.

This clonotype has ten or more counts. V is TRBV7-2 and J is TRBJ2-5, with D uncertain. This CDR3 has 14 amino acids. Trimming left V 3 bases short and J 0 bases short, with 8 bases between. Germline V gene data show CDR1 as SGHTA and CDR2 as FQGNSA. DNA for the CDR3: TGTGCCAGCAGCTTTCAAGGGTACCAAGAGACCCAGTACTTC. Protein product: CASSFQGYQETQYF.

Many counts were recorded for this clonotype. The rearrangement links TRBV30 to TRBJ2-2; D perhaps matches TRBD1 (5 bases). V was clipped by 0 bases and J by 3 bases, with 11 bases between them. This CDR3 contains 15 residues. The germline gives CDR1 GTSNPN, CDR2 SVGIG (reference sequence). The CDR3 DNA sequence: TGTGCCTGGAGTGTAGACAGACCAGACACCGGGGAGCTGTTTTTT. Encoded protein: CAWSVDRPDTGELFF.

This clonotype was recorded many times. The chain couples TRBV30 to TRBJ1-5; weak D call: TRBD1 (5 bases). The germline V gene encodes CDR1 GTSNPN and CDR2 SVGIG (reference sequence). Trimming stripped 2 bases from V and 4 bases from J, with 9 bases between. The CDR3 covers 13 residues. The CDR3: CAWSLTGNQPQHF. The CDR3 nucleotides read TGTGCCTGGAGTTTAACAGGAAATCAGCCCCAGCATTTT.

The table lists this clonotype with many counts. The V call is TRBV9, the J call TRBJ1-1; 7 nucleotides match TRBD1. J was trimmed by 5 bases and V by 1 base; bases with no gene match: 8. Germline V gene lookup returns CDR1 SGDLS and CDR2 YYNGEE. This CDR3 has 15 amino acids. The CDR3 is CASSVLGGAGTEAFF. In nucleotides, the CDR3 is TGTGCCAGCAGCGTACTAGGGGGCGCGGGGACTGAAGCTTTCTTT.

This clonotype was seen many times. V gene TRBV6-5 combines with J gene TRBJ1-5, with TRBD1 matching over 8 bases. J gave up 7 bases and V 6 bases, and 11 bases lay outside the gene matches. The CDR3 is 15 residues long. Per the germline V gene, CDR1 is MNHEY and CDR2 is SVGAGI. The CDR3 spells CASSRIQGGSQPQHF. The CDR3 DNA reads TGTGCCAGCAGCCGGATACAGGGGGGTTCCCAGCCCCAGCATTTT.

This clonotype was observed at least ten times. The gene calls are TRBV6-5 and TRBJ1-2; TRBD1 matches at 9 bases. This CDR3 contains 13 residues. The germline CDR1 and CDR2 sequences are MNHEY and SVGAGI. The V segment lost 7 bases and the J segment 6 bases; nucleotides outside the gene matches: 6. The CDR3, as DNA: TGTGCCAGCAATACCGGGACAGGGAATGGCTACACCTTC. Translation gives CASNTGTGNGYTF.

This clonotype was counted ten times or more. V and J are TRBV4-2 and TRBJ1-3; perhaps TRBD1 as D (5 bases). With 0 bases removed from V and 0 bases from J, the gap between germline ends came to 15 bases. CDR1 and CDR2 (germline): LGHNA, YNFKEQ. The CDR3 extends over 18 amino acids. The CDR3 coding sequence is TGTGCCAGCAGCCAAGATGCGGGAGGACACCACTCTGGAAACACCATATATTTT. Translated, it gives CASSQDAGGHHSGNTIYF.

This clonotype has a count of ten or more. The chain links TRBV7-6 to TRBJ2-1, with TRBD2 matching over 7 bases. V was clipped by 3 bases and J by 0 bases; unmatched bases: 2. CDR1 and CDR2 from the germline V gene are SGHVS and FNYEAQ. The CDR3 sequence is 15 residues long. The CDR3 nucleotides read TGTGCCAGCAGCTTGCGGGGGAGCTCCTACAATGAGCAGTTCTTC. Encoded protein: CASSLRGSSYNEQFF. Full variable domain (missing parts from reference TRBV7-6 and TRBJ2-1): GAGVSQSPRYKVTKRGQDVALRCDPISGHVSLYWYRQALGQGPEFLTYFNYEAQQDKSGLPNDRFSAERPEGSISTLTIQRTEQRDSAMYRCASSLRGSSYNEQFFGPGTRLTVL.

This clonotype was recorded at least ten times. The rearrangement uses TRBV4-3 and TRBJ2-1; possible D gene TRBD2, 6 bases. V lost 0 bases and J 6 bases, leaving 15 bases between the germline ends. The CDR3 totals 16 residues. Germline lookup yields CDR1 LGHNA and CDR2 YSLEER. The CDR3 DNA follows: TGCGCCAGCAGCCAAGAGGCTAGCGCGCCGGGCAATGAGCAGTTCTTC. Translation: CASSQEASAPGNEQFF.

This clonotype came up once. The rearrangement joins TRBV10-1 to TRBJ1-1; TRBD1 is a possible D gene (5 bases). V lost 6 bases, J lost 2 bases, and 16 bases lay in between. The CDR3 covers 15 residues. Per the germline V gene, CDR1 is WNHNN and CDR2 is SYGVQD (reference sequence). In DNA form, the CDR3 reads TGCGCCAGCAGCCGGGGACGGAAAGAAAACACTGAAGCTTTCTTT. This translates into CASSRGRKENTEAFF.

This clonotype has ten or more counts. The junction differs from germline at one of its ends, possibly a read error. This chain links TRBV7-7 with TRBJ1-5; unclear D gene. The CDR3 totals 14 residues. From germline, CDR1 is SSHAT and CDR2 FNYEAQ (reference sequence). CDR3 DNA sequence: TGTGCTAGCATCCAACGCCTAGGCGGTCAGCCCCAGCATTTT. Protein sequence: CASIQRLGGQPQHF.

This clonotype was found many times. The chain links TRBV12-3 or TRBV12-4 to TRBJ1-2, with D possibly matching TRBD1 (6 bases). This CDR3 comprises 14 residues. Trimming cost V 4 bases and J 4 bases, with 13 bases left between them. This CDR3 is CASSSPTGPYGYTF. CDR3 coding DNA: TGTGCCAGCAGTTCCCCGACAGGACCCTATGGCTACACCTTC.

In this sample, this clonotype turned up many times. The chain links TRBV5-1 to TRBJ2-2; unclear D gene. V lost 5 bases and J lost 2, with 4 bases in between. This CDR3 region has 12 residues. From germline, CDR1 is SGHRS and CDR2 YFSETQ. Here the CDR3 DNA reads TGCGCCAGCAGATCAAACACCGGGGAGCTGTTTTTT. Protein product: CASRSNTGELFF.

In this sample, this clonotype turned up many times. The chain links TRBV9 to TRBJ2-1; 8 positions agree with TRBD2. Losses at the gene ends were 0 bases for V and 7 bases for J; bases not matched to a gene: 9. Germline CDR1 reads SGDLS; CDR2 reads YYNGEE. This CDR3 comprises 16 residues. The CDR3 spells CASSVGSGGGLNEQFF. CDR3 coding DNA: TGTGCCAGCAGCGTAGGGTCGGGAGGGGGATTGAATGAGCAGTTCTTC.

This clonotype was counted at least ten times. This rearrangement joins TRBV7-9 to TRBJ1-4, with TRBD1 matching 7 bases. The ends lost 5 bases at V and 8 bases at J; junction bases unmatched: 11. Germline V lookup: CDR1 SEHNR, CDR2 FQNEAQ (reference sequence). The CDR3 length is 15 residues. The CDR3 bases are TGTGCCAGCAGCGGACAGGTTCCAGATCAAGAAAAACTGTTTTTT. As protein: CASSGQVPDQEKLFF.

The rearrangement joins TRBV7-9 to TRBJ2-1, with 9 bases matching TRBD2. The CDR3 sequence is 15 residues long. V was clipped by 5 bases and J by 8 bases; unmatched bases: 10. Germline V gives CDR1 SEHNR, CDR2 FQNEAQ (reference sequence). CDR3 coding DNA: TGTGCCAGCAGCCCAGTCCAGCGGGGGGTTGATGAGCAGTTCTTC. The encoded protein is CASSPVQRGVDEQFF.

In this sample, this clonotype turned up many times. The chain has TRBV27 and TRBJ2-7, with D uncertain. The CDR3 spans 10 residues. The germline CDR1 and CDR2 sequences are MNHEY and SMNVEV (reference sequence). The CDR3 DNA reads as TGTGCCAGCCGCTCGACCGGAGCTCATGTC. It is translated as CASRSTGAHV.

In this sample, this clonotype turned up many times. The rearrangement links TRBV19 to TRBJ1-1; D is ambiguous. Trimming stripped 2 bases from V and 4 bases from J, with 17 bases between. The CDR3 runs 16 residues. Germline CDR1 and CDR2: LNHDA and SQIVND (reference sequence). CDR3 in DNA: TGTGCCAGTAGTATAACCCGAAGTGTGTTTGGCACTGAAGCTTTCTTT. Protein product: CASSITRSVFGTEAFF. The full variable domain, in which reference TRBV19 and TRBJ1-1 provide the parts outside the CDR3, is DGGITQSPKYLFRKEGQNVTLSCEQNLNHDAMYWYRQDPGQGLRLIYYSQIVNDFQKGDIAEGYSVSREKKESFPLTVTSAQKNPTAFYLCASSITRSVFGTEAFFGQGTRLTVV.

The table lists this clonotype with many counts. The rearrangement links TRBV2 to TRBJ2-1; 9 bases are a match to TRBD2. The ends lost 8 bases at V and 4 bases at J; junction bases unmatched: 3. Germline CDR1 SNHLY, CDR2 FYNNEI. The CDR3 totals 13 residues. The CDR3 spells CASRGGEYNEQFF. In DNA, the CDR3 is TGTGCCAGCCGCGGGGGGGAATACAATGAGCAGTTCTTC.

In this sample, this clonotype turned up a few times. A clone one base away is much larger, so this may be a read error. This chain uses TRBV5-6 with TRBJ1-5; perhaps TRBD1 as D (6 bases). The CDR3 totals 15 residues. The V gene's germline CDR1 is SGHDT and CDR2 YYEEEE. CDR3 DNA: TGTGCCAGCTGCTTGCGGCCAGGGGTAGGTCAGCCCCAGCATTTT. Translation: CASCLRPGVGQPQHF.